One sample yielded the 21 T cell receptor beta chains listed below, sequenced in a study of response to subunit inactivated influenza vaccine. TCRdb passed the RT-PCR reads through MiXCR, listing each CDR3 protein once. The table includes around 480,000 distinct CDR3 sequences, 9.5% to 12% detected once. The input for sequencing was PBMCs from blood, taken around seven weeks after vaccination. The receptors here all came from a man between 50 and 59 years old who received an inactivated influenza vaccine.

The table lists this clonotype with a few counts. This chain connects TRBV11-2 to TRBJ2-7, with D possibly TRBD1 on 7 matching bases. Trimming pared 5 bases from V and 3 bases from J, leaving 14 bases between. The germline gives CDR1 SGHAT, CDR2 FQNNGV. The CDR3 is 14 amino acids. CDR3 loop: CASSASGGNYEQYF. CDR3 nucleotides: TGTGCCAGCAGCGCGTCAGGGGGGAACTACGAGCAGTACTTC. Variable domain in full (rest from reference TRBV11-2 and TRBJ2-7): EAGVAQSPRYKIIEKRQSVAFWCNPISGHATLYWYQQILGQGPKLLIQFQNNGVVDDSQLPKDRFSAERLKGVDSTLKIQPAKLEDSAVYLCASSASGGNYEQYFGPGTRLTVT.

This rearrangement joins TRBV4-3 to TRBJ2-6; maybe TRBD1 (5 bases). The CDR3 covers 17 residues. Germline CDR1 and CDR2: LGHNA and YSLEER. V was pared by 2 bases and J by 2 bases, with 13 bases between. CDR3 protein: CASSQQGWVPGANVLTF. CDR3 DNA sequence: TGCGCCAGCAGCCAACAGGGCTGGGTTCCTGGGGCCAACGTCCTGACTTTC.

This clonotype has a handful of counts. The chain recombines TRBV7-2 with TRBJ2-3; D gene uncertain. CDR1 and CDR2 from the germline V gene are SGHTA and FQGNSA. The V end was cut by 8 bases, the J end by 2 bases, with 8 bases between. The CDR3 is 12 amino acids. CDR3 region: CASRSTTDTQYF. Here the CDR3 DNA reads TGTGCCAGCCGGAGTACCACAGATACGCAGTATTTT.

The table lists this clonotype with a few counts. This chain connects TRBV7-2 to TRBJ1-2; 9 positions match TRBD1. Unmatched junction bases numbered 5, after V lost 2 bases and J lost 4 bases. The CDR3 is 15 residues long. Per germline, CDR1 SGHTA and CDR2 FQGNSA. The CDR3 nucleotides read TGTGCCAGCAGCTTAAGCGGGGGACAGGGCTATGGCTACACCTTC. It is translated as CASSLSGGQGYGYTF.

The V call is TRBV28, the J call TRBJ2-1; tentative D call: TRBD1 (6 bases). Germline CDR1 and CDR2: MDHEN and SYDVKM. V lost 5 bases and J 4 bases, leaving 21 bases between the germline ends. The CDR3 contains 17 residues. The DNA of the CDR3 is TGTGCCAGCAGTCGTTTAGTAGAGAGGGACAAATACAATGAGCAGTTCTTC. Its translation is CASSRLVERDKYNEQFF.

The chain couples TRBV5-4 to TRBJ2-1; 13 bases are a match to TRBD2. Germline V lookup: CDR1 SGHNT, CDR2 YYREEE (reference sequence). The J segment lost 7 bases and the V segment lost 3 bases, leaving 4 bases of the junction unmatched. The CDR3 is made up of 15 amino acids. The CDR3 loop reads CASSWTSGGENEQFF. CDR3 DNA sequence: TGTGCCAGCAGCTGGACTAGCGGGGGAGAGAATGAGCAGTTCTTC.

Points on this clonotype: A much larger clone lies a single base off, so this may be a read error. The J gene is TRBJ1-1, the V gene TRBV5-1, with D unresolved. From germline, CDR1 is SGHRS and CDR2 YFSETQ. Between the trimmed V and J ends, which lost 0 bases and 7 bases, there was a span of 13 bases. The CDR3 spans 14 residues. CDR3 region: CASSLEATPHEAFF. The CDR3 nucleotides read TGCGCCAGCAGCTTGGAGGCCACTCCCCATGAAGCTTTCTTT.

V usage is TRBV29-1 and J usage is TRBJ2-2, with no clear D. V dropped 4 bases and J dropped 2 bases, with 8 bases sitting between them. This CDR3 has 13 amino acids. Per germline, CDR1 SQVTM and CDR2 ANQGSEA. The CDR3: CSVVDPNTGELFF. CDR3 DNA sequence: TGCAGCGTTGTCGACCCTAACACCGGGGAGCTGTTTTTT.

This clonotype was found many times. The rearrangement links TRBV9 to TRBJ2-7, with unresolved D. Germline CDR1 and CDR2: SGDLS and YYNGEE. The CDR3 runs to 14 residues. V gave up 3 bases and J gave up 3 bases, with 13 bases separating them. In DNA form, the CDR3 reads TGTGCCAGCAGCGAGGGCACCTTATTCTACGAGCAGTACTTC. Amino acid sequence: CASSEGTLFYEQYF. Together with reference TRBV9 and TRBJ2-7, the CDR3 gives the full variable domain: DSGVTQTPKHLITATGQRVTLRCSPRSGDLSVYWYQQSLDQGLQFLIQYYNGEERAKGNILERFSAQQFPDLHSELNLSSLELGDSALYFCASSEGTLFYEQYFGPGTRLTVT.

Only a few counts were recorded for this clonotype. This chain connects TRBV4-1 to TRBJ2-3; maybe TRBD2 (7 bases). CDR1 is MGHRA, CDR2 YSYEKL, per germline. The CDR3 runs to 17 residues. Trimming removed 4 bases at V and 3 bases at J, with 20 bases between. The DNA for the CDR3 is TGCGCCAGCAGCCGGCCCCCTCAGGGGAGGGAGACAGATACGCAGTATTTT. This sequence encodes CASSRPPQGRETDTQYF.

A few counts support this clonotype. This sequence joins TRBV4-1 and TRBJ1-5, with 9 bases that match TRBD1. The CDR3 is made up of 15 amino acids. The J segment lost 4 bases and the V segment lost 1 base, leaving 2 bases of the junction unmatched. CDR1 is MGHRA and CDR2 is YSYEKL in the germline V gene. The CDR3 is CASSQGGTGNQPQHF. DNA of the CDR3: TGCGCCAGCAGCCAAGGTGGGACAGGGAATCAGCCCCAGCATTTT.

This clonotype was counted a few times. This sequence joins TRBV9 and TRBJ1-2; possible D gene TRBD1, 6 bases. The CDR3 loop spans 16 amino acids. Trimming stripped 0 bases from V and 4 bases from J, with 16 bases between. CDR1 is SGDLS, CDR2 YYNGEE, per germline. CDR3 in DNA: TGTGCCAGCAGCGTAGACGCTCCGGACAGCATCTATGGCTACACCTTC. Its translation is CASSVDAPDSIYGYTF.

This chain connects TRBV10-3 to TRBJ2-3, with 9 bases lining up with TRBD2. With 6 bases clipped from V and 5 bases from J, the junction kept 6 bases outside the gene matches. Germline V gene data show CDR1 as ENHRY and CDR2 as SYGVKD. The CDR3 totals 14 residues. The CDR3 spells CAIRPGLAVDTQYF. The CDR3 bases are TGTGCCATCAGACCGGGACTAGCTGTAGATACGCAGTATTTT.

Many counts were recorded for this clonotype. The V and J genes are TRBV6-5 and TRBJ2-7; TRBD1 or TRBD2 may be the D gene (5 bases each). V lost 1 base and J lost 6, with 16 bases in between. CDR3 length: 15 residues. The germline V gene has CDR1 MNHEY and CDR2 SVGAGI. CDR3 residues: CASSYWGNSLGEQYF. Here the CDR3 DNA reads TGTGCCAGCAGTTACTGGGGGAATTCACTCGGCGAGCAGTACTTC.

The chain joins TRBV7-2 to TRBJ2-7, with 12 nucleotides matching TRBD2. The germline V gene encodes CDR1 SGHTA and CDR2 FQGNSA. The CDR3 consists of 17 residues. The V segment lost 2 bases and the J segment 6 bases; nucleotides outside the gene matches: 11. The CDR3 reads CASSLSSLAGGPPEQYF. The DNA for the CDR3 is TGTGCCAGCAGCTTATCTAGTCTAGCGGGAGGGCCCCCCGAGCAGTACTTC.

The chain uses TRBV20-1 and TRBJ2-3; TRBD2 is a possible D gene (5 bases). Germline CDR1 DFQATT, CDR2 SNEGSKA (reference sequence). The CDR3 contains 12 residues. Trimming removed 1 base from V and 5 bases from J, with 7 bases in between. CDR3 DNA: TGCAGTGCTAGAGCAGCGGAAGATACGCAGTATTTT. It specifies CSARAAEDTQYF.

The V and J genes are TRBV30 and TRBJ1-5, with 12 bases lining up with TRBD1. CDR3 length: 15 residues. Trimming cost V 2 bases and J 7 bases; bases outside gene matches: 6. From germline, CDR1 is GTSNPN and CDR2 SVGIG (reference sequence). Written as DNA, the CDR3 is TGTGCCTGGAGTCCGGGGACAGGGGGCTACCAGCCCCAGCATTTT. Translation gives CAWSPGTGGYQPQHF.

This clonotype was found a few times. The J gene is TRBJ2-7, the V gene TRBV6-1; 10 positions agree with TRBD1. CDR1 and CDR2 from the germline V gene are MNHNS and SASEGT. CDR3 length equals 14 residues. V shed 6 bases and J 3 bases; nucleotides not matched to a gene: 5. In DNA form, the CDR3 reads TGTGCCAGCAGGGACCGGGACAGGGGCTACGAGCAGTACTTC. Translating it yields CASRDRDRGYEQYF.

This sequence joins TRBV11-1 and TRBJ2-6; 8 bases are shared with TRBD1. V was clipped by 5 bases and J by 3 bases; unmatched bases: 12. This CDR3 is 18 amino acids long. Germline lookup yields CDR1 SGHAT and CDR2 FQDESV (reference sequence). CDR3 in amino acids: CASSPAGGAPFGANVLTF. The CDR3 region has the DNA TGTGCCAGCAGCCCAGCAGGGGGCGCCCCCTTTGGGGCCAACGTCCTGACTTTC.

The V call is TRBV12-3 or TRBV12-4, the J call TRBJ2-6, with D perhaps TRBD1 (7 bases). V lost 7 bases, J lost 2 bases, and 12 bases lay in between. This CDR3 is 15 amino acids long. This CDR3 reads CASMEGQTGANVLTF. CDR3 nucleotides: TGTGCCAGCATGGAGGGACAGACTGGGGCCAACGTCCTGACTTTC.

This chain's CDR3 is CASSEAGLDEQFF. CDR3 DNA: TGTGCCAGCAGTGAAGCAGGGCTTGATGAGCAGTTCTTC. The chain is built from TRBV2 and TRBJ2-1; D not resolved. The germline CDR1 and CDR2 sequences are SNHLY and FYNNEI. V lost 0 bases, J lost 8 bases, and 8 bases lay in between. The CDR3 extends over 13 amino acids.